These 20 T cell receptor beta chains came from one sample sequenced in a study of blood T cell repertoires in COVID-19. Assay: immunoSEQ multiplex PCR; the TCRdb copy retains only in-frame clones and omits some. The table shows 130,000 or so clones, with 70% to 90% occurring only once. Source material: peripheral blood. All receptors derive from a human donor in a cohort sampled during active COVID-19.

The rearrangement joins TRBV5-8 to TRBJ2-1; possible D gene TRBD1, 6 bases. Germline values: CDR1 SGHTS, CDR2 YDEGEE. V lost 0 bases to trimming and J lost 7 bases, with 17 bases between them. The CDR3 has 16 residues. The CDR3 nucleotides read TGTGCCAGCAGCTTGGGGACAGTAGGTGCTAGGAATGAGCAGTTCTTC. Protein: CASSLGTVGARNEQFF.

The CDR3 region is CSATGGGDYGYTF. CDR3 in DNA: TGCAGCGCAACAGGGGGCGGTGACTATGGCTACACCTTC. This chain uses TRBV29-1 with TRBJ1-2, with 9 bases lining up with TRBD1. The germline V gene has CDR1 SQVTM and CDR2 ANQGSEA. This CDR3 contains 13 residues. The J segment lost 3 bases and the V segment lost 7 bases, leaving 6 bases of the junction unmatched.

The rearrangement links TRBV6-1 to TRBJ2-2, with 9 bases lining up with TRBD1. Germline values: CDR1 MNHNS, CDR2 SASEGT. V was pared by 3 bases and J by 6 bases, with 5 bases of the junction left unmatched. This CDR3 contains 15 residues. This chain's CDR3 is CASSDTGGVPGELFF. As DNA, the CDR3 is TGTGCCAGCAGTGACACAGGGGGCGTCCCCGGGGAGCTGTTTTTT.

V is TRBV7-6 and J is TRBJ2-2; 8 bases match TRBD2. The CDR3 contains 15 residues. Germline V gene lookup returns CDR1 SGHVS and CDR2 FNYEAQ. Trimming took 3 bases from V and 6 from J; bases not matched to a gene: 6. The CDR3, as DNA: TGTGCCAGCAGCTTGGTCGGGGGGGCCCCCGGGGAGCTGTTTTTT. It translates to CASSLVGGAPGELFF.

This rearrangement joins TRBV28 to TRBJ2-7; no definite D call. This CDR3 comprises 13 residues. CDR1 and CDR2 from the germline V gene are MDHEN and SYDVKM. The V end lost 6 bases, the J end lost 3 bases, and 12 bases lay between the germline ends. CDR3 bases: TGTGCCAGCAGACCCCCCCCCAGCTACGAGCAGTACTTC. Protein sequence: CASRPPPSYEQYF.

V gene TRBV7-6 combines with J gene TRBJ1-2; 11 bases align to TRBD1. The CDR3 totals 16 residues. Germline V gene data show CDR1 as SGHVS and CDR2 as FNYEAQ. V lost 0 bases to trimming and J lost 8 bases; unmatched junction nucleotides: 8. CDR3 nucleotides: TGTGCCAGCAGCTTAGCGCAAGGACAGGGGGCGCGAGGCTACACCTTC. As protein: CASSLAQGQGARGYTF.

This clone was recorded a few times. The chain has TRBV2 and TRBJ1-5, with D perhaps matching TRBD1 (5 bases). There are 18 residues in the CDR3. The germline CDR1 and CDR2 sequences are SNHLY and FYNNEI. Between the trimmed V and J ends, which lost 7 bases and 0 bases, there was a span of 22 bases. The chain's CDR3 is CASTYKPGGGNSNQPQHF. CDR3 sequence (DNA): TGTGCCAGCACTTACAAACCCGGGGGGGGAAATAGCAATCAGCCCCAGCATTTT.

The chain employs TRBV5-8 and TRBJ2-7; 12 bases line up with TRBD2. Trimming at V came to 1 base and at J to 6 bases, leaving 5 bases not matched to a gene. Germline lookup yields CDR1 SGHTS and CDR2 YDEGEE. CDR3 length: 15 amino acids. The CDR3 region is CASSLRTSGTAEQYF. The CDR3 region has the DNA TGTGCCAGCAGCTTGAGGACTAGCGGGACGGCCGAGCAGTACTTC.

V is TRBV19 and J is TRBJ1-5; D is unclear. The CDR3 length is 13 residues. Trimming shortened V by 3 bases and J by 3 bases, and 6 bases separated the two germline ends. Germline V lookup: CDR1 LNHDA, CDR2 SQIVND (reference sequence). This chain's CDR3 is CASSIFLNQPQHF. In nucleotides, the CDR3 is TGTGCCAGTAGTATCTTCCTCAATCAGCCCCAGCATTTT.

This chain connects TRBV7-9 to TRBJ1-1; D may be TRBD1 (6 bases). The germline V gene has CDR1 SEHNR and CDR2 FQNEAQ (reference sequence). The V gene lost 5 bases and the J gene lost 0 bases, with 13 bases spanning the gap. The CDR3 has 15 residues. The CDR3: CASSPRQVMNTEAFF. The CDR3 DNA follows: TGTGCCAGCAGCCCTCGACAGGTCATGAACACTGAAGCTTTCTTT. Looking up the rest from reference TRBV7-9 and TRBJ1-1 gives the full variable domain: DTGVSQNPRHKITKRGQNVTFRCDPISEHNRLYWYRQTLGQGPEFLTYFQNEAQLEKSRLLSDRFSAERPKGSFSTLEIQRTEQGDSAMYLCASSPRQVMNTEAFFGQGTRLTVV.

The CDR3 sequence: CASSPESRPYEQYF. CDR3 nucleotide sequence: TGTGCCAGCTCACCAGAGTCTAGGCCCTACGAGCAGTACTTC. The chain recombines TRBV18 with TRBJ2-7; D is unresolved. CDR3 length: 14 residues. From germline, CDR1 is KGHSH and CDR2 LQKENI. The V end was cut by 2 bases, the J end by 2 bases, with 10 bases between.

In its sample, this clone was seen a few times. This chain links TRBV7-8 with TRBJ2-7; TRBD2 is a possible D gene (6 bases). The CDR3 runs to 16 residues. Germline V CDR1 and CDR2: SGHVS, FQNEAQ. Between the trimmed V and J ends, which lost 5 bases and 2 bases, there was a span of 19 bases. The chain's CDR3 is CASSPRAGLSTYEQYF. The CDR3, as DNA: TGTGCCAGCAGCCCTAGGGCGGGACTCTCCACCTACGAGCAGTACTTC.

V gene TRBV18 combines with J gene TRBJ2-7; TRBD1 might be the D (5 bases). V lost 3 bases and J lost 2, with 11 bases in between. The CDR3 has 14 amino acids. CDR1 is KGHSH and CDR2 is LQKENI in the germline V gene. In DNA form, the CDR3 reads TGTGCCAGCTCACCTGGGGCTGGTGCCTACGAGCAGTACTTC. Protein product: CASSPGAGAYEQYF.

This clone has only a few counts. This rearrangement joins TRBV5-5 to TRBJ1-2; tentative D call: TRBD1 (5 bases). Germline V lookup: CDR1 SGHKS, CDR2 YYEKEE (reference sequence). V was shortened by 3 bases and J by 4 bases, with 16 bases between the two germline ends. This CDR3 region has 15 residues. The CDR3 region has the DNA TGTGCCAGCAGCTCCCCTGACAGATCCACCTATGGCTACACCTTC. This codes for CASSSPDRSTYGYTF. The full variable domain, with the rest looked up from reference TRBV5-5 and TRBJ1-2, is DAGVTQSPTHLIKTRGQQVTLRCSPISGHKSVSWYQQVLGQGPQFIFQYYEKEERGRGNFPDRFSARQFPNYSSELNVNALLLGDSALYLCASSSPDRSTYGYTFGSGTRLTVV.

V is TRBV6-6 and J is TRBJ2-5, with D possibly TRBD2 on 7 matching bases. Germline CDR1 and CDR2: MNHNY and SVGAGI (reference sequence). V was cut by 4 bases and J by 2 bases, with 14 bases left in between. CDR3 size: 15 residues. CDR3 sequence: CASSSTGGPQETQYF. The CDR3 DNA reads TGTGCCAGCAGTTCAACCGGGGGGCCGCAAGAGACCCAGTACTTC.

The chain joins TRBV27 to TRBJ1-1; a weak D match, TRBD1 (5 bases). Germline-derived CDR1 and CDR2 are MNHEY and SMNVEV (reference sequence). Trimming removed 0 bases at V and 5 bases at J, with 13 bases between. CDR3 length: 15 residues. The CDR3 DNA sequence: TGTGCCAGCAGTTTATCGGGGGGGTCATGGACTGAAGCTTTCTTT. Translated: CASSLSGGSWTEAFF.

V gene TRBV28 combines with J gene TRBJ2-7, with 10 bases identical to TRBD1. The V gene end was trimmed by 4 bases and the J gene end by 1 base; junction bases not matched to a gene: 4. CDR3 length equals 15 residues. Germline CDR1 and CDR2: MDHEN and SYDVKM. The CDR3 protein is CASSWTGQGSYEQYF. The CDR3 DNA reads TGTGCCAGCAGTTGGACGGGACAGGGGTCCTACGAGCAGTACTTC.

This rearrangement joins TRBV3-1 (or the pseudogene TRBV3-2) to TRBJ1-2; tentative D call: TRBD1 (6 bases). Trimming took off 0 bases at V and 2 bases at J, with 19 bases between the two ends. The CDR3 sequence is 18 residues long. CDR1 is LGHDT and CDR2 is YNNKEL in the germline V gene (reference sequence). In DNA, the CDR3 is TGTGCCAGCAGCCAAGAGGGGACACAAAGAACTACAAACTATGGCTACACCTTC. Protein sequence: CASSQEGTQRTTNYGYTF.

This sequence joins TRBV6-2 or TRBV6-3 and TRBJ2-7; 9 positions agree with TRBD1. The germline CDR1 and CDR2 sequences are MNHEY and SVGEGT. This CDR3 has 15 residues. V lost 0 bases to trimming and J lost 5 bases; unmatched junction nucleotides: 5. In DNA form, the CDR3 reads TGTGCCAGCAGTTACTCCCAAGACAGGGGGAACGAGCAGTACTTC. Encoded protein: CASSYSQDRGNEQYF.

The gene calls are TRBV2 and TRBJ2-7, with 9 bases matching TRBD2. The CDR3 runs to 14 residues. Trimming removed 6 bases from V and 7 bases from J; junction bases left unmatched: 10. Germline V CDR1 and CDR2: SNHLY, FYNNEI. CDR3 sequence: CASSWGGGADEQYF. The CDR3 DNA follows: TGTGCCAGCAGCTGGGGCGGGGGGGCCGATGAGCAGTACTTC.